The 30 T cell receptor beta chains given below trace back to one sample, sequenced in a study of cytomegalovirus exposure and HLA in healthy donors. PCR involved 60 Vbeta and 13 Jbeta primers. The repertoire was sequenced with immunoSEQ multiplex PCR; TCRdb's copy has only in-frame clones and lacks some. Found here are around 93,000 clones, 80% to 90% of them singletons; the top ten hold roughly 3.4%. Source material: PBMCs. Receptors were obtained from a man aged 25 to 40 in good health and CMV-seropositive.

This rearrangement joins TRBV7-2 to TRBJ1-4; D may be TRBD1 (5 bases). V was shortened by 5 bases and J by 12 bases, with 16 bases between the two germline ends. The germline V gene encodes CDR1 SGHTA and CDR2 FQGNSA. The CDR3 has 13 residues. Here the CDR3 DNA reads TGTGCCAGCAGCCCAAGACAGATCGGTGAACTGTTTTTT. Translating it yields CASSPRQIGELFF.

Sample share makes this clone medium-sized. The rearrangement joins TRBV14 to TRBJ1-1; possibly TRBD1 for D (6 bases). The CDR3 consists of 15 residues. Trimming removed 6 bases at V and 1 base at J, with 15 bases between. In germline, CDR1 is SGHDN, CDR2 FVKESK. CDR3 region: CASRSGAGENTEAFF. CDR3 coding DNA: TGTGCCAGCAGGTCAGGGGCAGGCGAGAACACTGAAGCTTTCTTT.

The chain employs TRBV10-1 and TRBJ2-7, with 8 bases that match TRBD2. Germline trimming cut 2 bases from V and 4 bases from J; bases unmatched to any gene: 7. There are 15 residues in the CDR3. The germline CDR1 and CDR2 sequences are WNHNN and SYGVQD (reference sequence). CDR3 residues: CASSEGSGTPYEQYF. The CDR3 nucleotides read TGCGCCAGCAGTGAGGGTAGCGGGACCCCTTACGAGCAGTACTTC.

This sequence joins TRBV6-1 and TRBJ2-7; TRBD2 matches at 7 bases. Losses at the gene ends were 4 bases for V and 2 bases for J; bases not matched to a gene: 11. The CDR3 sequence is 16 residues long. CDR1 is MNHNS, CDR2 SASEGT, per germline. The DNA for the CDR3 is TGTGCCAGCAGTGGTCTGGGAGGGCCCTTTGCCTACGAGCAGTACTTC. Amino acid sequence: CASSGLGGPFAYEQYF.

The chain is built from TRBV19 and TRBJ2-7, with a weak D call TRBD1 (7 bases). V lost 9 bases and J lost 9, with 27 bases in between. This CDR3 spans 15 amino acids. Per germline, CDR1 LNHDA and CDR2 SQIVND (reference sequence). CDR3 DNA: TGTGCCAGCAAGCGACCAAATCGGACAGGAGGGGGGCAGTACTTC. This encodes CASKRPNRTGGGQYF. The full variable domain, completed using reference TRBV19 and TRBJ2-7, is DGGITQSPKYLFRKEGQNVTLSCEQNLNHDAMYWYRQDPGQGLRLIYYSQIVNDFQKGDIAEGYSVSREKKESFPLTVTSAQKNPTAFYLCASKRPNRTGGGQYFGPGTRLTVT.

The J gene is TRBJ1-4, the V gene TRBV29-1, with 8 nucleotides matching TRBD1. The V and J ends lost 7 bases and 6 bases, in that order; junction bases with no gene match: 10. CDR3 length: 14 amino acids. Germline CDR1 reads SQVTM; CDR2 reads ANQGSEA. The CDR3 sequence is CSAGQGPSDEKLFF. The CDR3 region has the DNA TGCAGCGCAGGACAGGGTCCGAGCGATGAAAAACTGTTTTTT.

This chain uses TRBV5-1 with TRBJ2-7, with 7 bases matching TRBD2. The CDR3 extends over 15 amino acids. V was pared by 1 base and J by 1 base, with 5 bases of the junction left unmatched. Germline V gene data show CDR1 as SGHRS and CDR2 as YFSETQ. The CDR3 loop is CASSLKRDASYEQYF. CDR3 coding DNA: TGCGCCAGCAGCTTGAAGCGGGACGCGTCCTACGAGCAGTACTTC.

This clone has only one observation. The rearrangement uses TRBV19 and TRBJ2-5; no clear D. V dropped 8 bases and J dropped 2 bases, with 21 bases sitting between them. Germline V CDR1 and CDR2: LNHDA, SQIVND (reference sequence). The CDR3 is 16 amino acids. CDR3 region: CASPPPSQFVQETQYF. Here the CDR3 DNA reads TGTGCCAGTCCTCCCCCCTCGCAGTTCGTTCAAGAGACCCAGTACTTC.

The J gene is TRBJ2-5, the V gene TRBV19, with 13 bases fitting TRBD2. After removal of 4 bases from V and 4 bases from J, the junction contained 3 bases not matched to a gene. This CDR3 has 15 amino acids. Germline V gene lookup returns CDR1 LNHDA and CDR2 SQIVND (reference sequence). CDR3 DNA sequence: TGTGCCAGTAGTAAGAGGACTAGCGGGAGAGAGACCCAGTACTTC. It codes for CASSKRTSGRETQYF.

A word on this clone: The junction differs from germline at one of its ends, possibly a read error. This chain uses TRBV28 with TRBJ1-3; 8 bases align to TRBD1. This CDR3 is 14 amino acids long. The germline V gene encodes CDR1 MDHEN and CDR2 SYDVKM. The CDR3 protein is CASRLDRAGNTIYF. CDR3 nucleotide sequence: TGTGCCAGCAGATTGGACAGGGCTGGGAACACCATATATTTT.

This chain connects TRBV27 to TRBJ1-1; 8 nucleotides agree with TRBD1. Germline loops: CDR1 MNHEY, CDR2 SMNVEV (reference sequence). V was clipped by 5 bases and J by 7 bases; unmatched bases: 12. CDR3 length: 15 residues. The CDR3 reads CASSRDRGPDDEAFF. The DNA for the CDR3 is TGTGCCAGCAGTCGTGACAGGGGCCCGGATGATGAAGCTTTCTTT.

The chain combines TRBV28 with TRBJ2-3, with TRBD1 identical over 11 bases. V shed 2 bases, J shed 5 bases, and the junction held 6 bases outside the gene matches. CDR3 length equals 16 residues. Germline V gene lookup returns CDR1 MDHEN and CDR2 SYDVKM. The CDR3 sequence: CASSLHPGQGEDTQYF. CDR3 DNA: TGTGCCAGCAGTTTACACCCGGGACAGGGGGAAGATACGCAGTATTTT.

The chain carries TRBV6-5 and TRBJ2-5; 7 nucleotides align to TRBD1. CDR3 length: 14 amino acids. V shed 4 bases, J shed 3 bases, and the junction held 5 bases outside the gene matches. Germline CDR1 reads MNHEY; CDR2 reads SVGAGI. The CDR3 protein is CASSSTGVEETQYF. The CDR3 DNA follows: TGTGCCAGCAGTTCAACAGGGGTGGAAGAGACCCAGTACTTC.

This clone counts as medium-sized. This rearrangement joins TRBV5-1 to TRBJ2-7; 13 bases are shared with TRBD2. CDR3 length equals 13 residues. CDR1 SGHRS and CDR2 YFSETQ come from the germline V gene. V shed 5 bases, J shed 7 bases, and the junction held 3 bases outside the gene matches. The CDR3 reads CASRLAGGREQYF. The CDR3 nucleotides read TGCGCCAGCAGACTAGCGGGAGGGCGGGAGCAGTACTTC.

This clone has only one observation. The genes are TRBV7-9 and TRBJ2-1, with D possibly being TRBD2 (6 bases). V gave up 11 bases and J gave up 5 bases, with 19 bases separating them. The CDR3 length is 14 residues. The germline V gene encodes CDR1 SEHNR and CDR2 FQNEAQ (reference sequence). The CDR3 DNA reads TGTGCCTTAGCGGCGGGGCAGTACGACAATGAGCAGTTCTTC. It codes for CALAAGQYDNEQFF.

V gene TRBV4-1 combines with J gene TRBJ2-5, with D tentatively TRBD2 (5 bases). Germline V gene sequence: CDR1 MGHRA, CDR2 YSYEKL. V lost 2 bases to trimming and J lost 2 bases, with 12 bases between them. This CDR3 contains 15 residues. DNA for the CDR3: TGCGCCAGCAGCCAACCGTCACTAGGTCAAGAGACCCAGTACTTC. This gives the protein CASSQPSLGQETQYF.

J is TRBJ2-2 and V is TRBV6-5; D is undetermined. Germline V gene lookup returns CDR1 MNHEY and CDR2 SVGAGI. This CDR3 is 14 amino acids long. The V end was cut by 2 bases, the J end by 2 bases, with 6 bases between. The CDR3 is CASSYTGNTGELFF. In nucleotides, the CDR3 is TGTGCCAGCAGTTACACGGGTAACACCGGGGAGCTGTTTTTT.

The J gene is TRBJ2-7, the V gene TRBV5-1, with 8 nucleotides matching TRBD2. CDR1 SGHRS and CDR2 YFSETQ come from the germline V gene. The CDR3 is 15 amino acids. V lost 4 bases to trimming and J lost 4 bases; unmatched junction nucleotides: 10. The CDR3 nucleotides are TGCGCCAGCAGCCTGGGACTAGGTCCCGAATACGAGCAGTACTTC. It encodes CASSLGLGPEYEQYF.

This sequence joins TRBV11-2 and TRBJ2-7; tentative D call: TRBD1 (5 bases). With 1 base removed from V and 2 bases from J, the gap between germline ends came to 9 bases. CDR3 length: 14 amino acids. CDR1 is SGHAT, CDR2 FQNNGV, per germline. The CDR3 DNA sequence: TGTGCCAGCAGCTTAGTGACAGATACCTACGAGCAGTACTTC. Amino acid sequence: CASSLVTDTYEQYF.

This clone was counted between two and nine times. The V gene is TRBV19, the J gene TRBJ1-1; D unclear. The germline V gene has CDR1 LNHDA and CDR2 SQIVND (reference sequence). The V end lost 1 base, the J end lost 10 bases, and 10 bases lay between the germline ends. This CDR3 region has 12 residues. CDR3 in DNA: TGTGCCAGTAGTATAGGTTCGAAGCCAGCTTTCTTT. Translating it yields CASSIGSKPAFF. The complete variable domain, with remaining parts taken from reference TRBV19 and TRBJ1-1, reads DGGITQSPKYLFRKEGQNVTLSCEQNLNHDAMYWYRQDPGQGLRLIYYSQIVNDFQKGDIAEGYSVSREKKESFPLTVTSAQKNPTAFYLCASSIGSKPAFFGQGTRLTVV.

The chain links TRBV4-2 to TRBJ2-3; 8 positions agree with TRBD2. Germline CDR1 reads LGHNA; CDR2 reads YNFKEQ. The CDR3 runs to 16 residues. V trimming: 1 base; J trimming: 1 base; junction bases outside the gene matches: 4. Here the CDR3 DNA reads TGTGCCAGCAGCCAAGTATCGACTAGCGGCACAGATACGCAGTATTTT. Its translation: CASSQVSTSGTDTQYF.

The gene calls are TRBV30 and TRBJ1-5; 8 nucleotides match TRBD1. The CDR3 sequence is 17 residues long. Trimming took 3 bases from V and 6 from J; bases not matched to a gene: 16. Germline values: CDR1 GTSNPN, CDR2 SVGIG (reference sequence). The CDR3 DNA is TGTGCCTGGAGCGACCTTCCGATGGACAGGGCTGGTCAGCCCCAGCATTTT. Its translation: CAWSDLPMDRAGQPQHF.

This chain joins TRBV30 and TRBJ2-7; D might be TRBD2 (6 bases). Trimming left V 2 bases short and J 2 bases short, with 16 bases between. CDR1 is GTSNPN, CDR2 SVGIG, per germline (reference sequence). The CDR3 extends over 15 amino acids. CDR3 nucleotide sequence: TGTGCCTGGAGTCTAAAGCGGAGGGCCCCCTACGAGCAGTACTTC. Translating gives CAWSLKRRAPYEQYF.

The CDR3 region has the DNA TGTGCCAGTAGTGGGGGACAGGGGATCAATCAGCCCCAGCATTTT. Protein sequence: CASSGGQGINQPQHF. The rearrangement uses TRBV19 and TRBJ1-5; 10 bases agree with TRBD1. Germline CDR1 and CDR2: LNHDA and SQIVND (reference sequence). The length of the CDR3 is 15 residues. Unmatched junction bases numbered 4, after V lost 5 bases and J lost 3 bases.

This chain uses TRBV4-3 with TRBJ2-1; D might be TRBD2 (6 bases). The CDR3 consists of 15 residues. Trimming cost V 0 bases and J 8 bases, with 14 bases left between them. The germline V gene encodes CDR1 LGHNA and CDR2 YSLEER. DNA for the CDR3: TGCGCCAGCAGCCAAGAAGGGACTCCGGAGGATGAGCAGTTCTTC. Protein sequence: CASSQEGTPEDEQFF.

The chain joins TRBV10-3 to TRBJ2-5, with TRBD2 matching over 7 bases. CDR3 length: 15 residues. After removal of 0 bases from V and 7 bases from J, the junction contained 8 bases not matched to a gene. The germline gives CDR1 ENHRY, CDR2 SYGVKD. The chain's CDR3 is CAISESTLALGTQYF. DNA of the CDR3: TGTGCCATCAGTGAGTCGACACTAGCGTTAGGGACCCAGTACTTC.

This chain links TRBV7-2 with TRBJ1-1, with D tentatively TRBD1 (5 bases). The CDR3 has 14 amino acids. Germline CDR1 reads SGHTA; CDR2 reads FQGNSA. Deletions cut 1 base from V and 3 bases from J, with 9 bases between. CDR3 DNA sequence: TGTGCCAGCAGCTTAGGGGGGGTGGACACTGAAGCTTTCTTT. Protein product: CASSLGGVDTEAFF.

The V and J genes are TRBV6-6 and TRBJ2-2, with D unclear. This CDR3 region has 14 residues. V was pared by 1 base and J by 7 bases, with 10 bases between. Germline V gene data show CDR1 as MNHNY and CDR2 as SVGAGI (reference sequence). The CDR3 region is CASSYLQSLGELFF. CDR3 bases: TGTGCCAGCAGTTACTTACAGAGTCTCGGGGAGCTGTTTTTT.

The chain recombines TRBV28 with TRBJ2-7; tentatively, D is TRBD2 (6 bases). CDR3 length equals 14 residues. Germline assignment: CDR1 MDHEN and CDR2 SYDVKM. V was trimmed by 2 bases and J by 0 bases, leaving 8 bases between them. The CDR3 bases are TGTGCCAGCAGTTTAGCGGGAAGCTCCTACGAGCAGTACTTC. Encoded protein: CASSLAGSSYEQYF.

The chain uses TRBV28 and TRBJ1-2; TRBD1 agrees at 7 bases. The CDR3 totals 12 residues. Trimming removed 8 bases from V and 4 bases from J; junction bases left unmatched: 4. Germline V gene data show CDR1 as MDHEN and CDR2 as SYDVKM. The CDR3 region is CASATGVYGYTF. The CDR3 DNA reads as TGTGCCAGCGCTACAGGGGTCTATGGCTACACCTTC.